This is a list of T cell receptor beta chains from one sample in a study of blood T cell repertoires in COVID-19. The table came from immunoSEQ multiplex PCR; TCRdb's copy has only in-frame clones and leaves some out. The repertoire holds 80,000 to 100,000 clones, with approximately 91% as singletons. The sequenced material came from peripheral blood. All receptors come from a human donor with active COVID-19. The donor label of this sample is uncertain. Each CDR3 is given with its conserved first and last residue. The D gene is left open where the match is weak. Only some rows state a clone size, as once, few, many or a class for expanded clones.

D | J | V | size | CDR3 | DNA
TRBD2 | TRBJ2-5 | TRBV6-2/TRBV6-3 | NA | CASSARLAGYQETQYF | TGTGCCAGCAGTGCCCGACTAGCGGGGTACCAAGAGACCCAGTACTTC
TRBD2 | TRBJ2-3 | TRBV5-4 | NA | CASSFSGGAGTQYF | TGTGCCAGCAGCTTCAGCGGGGGGGCGGGGACGCAGTATTTT
NA | TRBJ1-3 | TRBV6-6 | NA | CASSYPIRTDGNTIYF | TGTGCCAGCAGTTACCCTATCCGGACAGACGGAAACACCATATATTTT
NA | TRBJ1-5 | TRBV7-9 | NA | CASSLTTGIQHF | TGTGCCAGCAGCCTCACGACCGGGATCCAGCATTTT
TRBD2 | TRBJ2-5 | TRBV5-1 | few | CASSLALGRGQETQYF | TGCGCCAGCAGTTTGGCGTTAGGGAGGGGTCAAGAGACCCAGTACTTC
NA | TRBJ2-5 | TRBV5-1 | NA | CASSPSRLQETQYF | TGCGCCAGCAGCCCCTCGCGCCTACAAGAGACCCAGTACTTC
NA | TRBJ2-7 | TRBV12-3/TRBV12-4 | NA | CASSPGAAYEQYF | TGTGCCAGCAGCCCAGGGGCGGCCTACGAGCAGTACTTC
NA | TRBJ2-3 | TRBV18 | NA | CASSRGVADTQYF | TGTGCCAGCTCACGGGGGGTGGCAGATACGCAGTATTTT
NA | TRBJ1-5 | TRBV7-2 | NA | CASSLAGGNQPQHF | TGTGCCAGCAGCTTAGCTGGGGGGAATCAGCCCCAGCATTTT
TRBD1 | TRBJ1-2 | TRBV3-1/TRBV3-2 | NA | CASSRQGLNGYTF | TGTGCCAGCAGTCGACAGGGGCTAAATGGCTACACCTTC
TRBD2 | TRBJ2-7 | TRBV5-3 | NA | CARSFWKSRGDYSYEQYF | TGTGCCAGAAGCTTCTGGAAAAGTCGGGGGGACTACTCCTACGAGCAGTACTTC
TRBD1 | TRBJ1-1 | TRBV2 | NA | CASSVWTGIEAFF | TGTGCCAGCAGCGTATGGACAGGGATTGAAGCTTTCTTT
NA | TRBJ1-5 | TRBV21-1 | NA | CASSQQGARGGNQPQHF | TGTGCCAGCAGCCAGCAGGGGGCTAGGGGAGGCAATCAGCCCCAGCATTTT
NA | TRBJ2-7 | TRBV12-3/TRBV12-4 | NA | CASSFGGNYEQYF | TGTGCCAGCAGTTTTGGGGGGAACTACGAGCAGTACTTC
NA | TRBJ1-4 | TRBV5-1 | NA | CASSLSGAGDEKLFF | TGCGCCAGCAGCTTGTCAGGGGCGGGGGACGAAAAACTGTTTTTT
NA | TRBJ1-1 | TRBV28 | few | CASSGYAEAFF | TGTGCCAGCAGCGGGTACGCTGAAGCTTTCTTT
NA | TRBJ1-1 | TRBV5-1 | NA | CASSLDGGEITEAFF | TGCGCCAGCAGCTTGGACGGGGGGGAAATCACTGAAGCTTTCTTT
NA | TRBJ2-5 | TRBV11-2 | NA | CASSLDREETQYF | TGTGCCAGCAGCTTAGACAGGGAAGAGACCCAGTACTTC
TRBD2 | TRBJ2-3 | TRBV2 | NA | CASSEARGVLTQYF | TGTGCCAGCAGTGAAGCGCGGGGGGTGTTGACGCAGTATTTT
TRBD1 | TRBJ2-1 | TRBV15 | NA | CATSRDAAGTGDYNEQFF | TGTGCCACCAGCAGAGACGCGGCCGGGACAGGGGACTACAATGAGCAGTTCTTC
NA | TRBJ2-1 | TRBV3-1/TRBV3-2 | NA | CASSRGGTLDNEQFF | TGTGCCAGCAGTCGGGGAGGGACACTCGACAATGAGCAGTTCTTC
NA | TRBJ1-1 | TRBV14 | NA | CASSGQMNTEAFF | TGTGCCAGCAGTGGACAGATGAACACTGAAGCTTTCTTT
TRBD1 | TRBJ1-6 | TRBV5-4 | NA | CASSPQGSDSPLHF | TGTGCCAGCAGCCCACAGGGGAGCGATTCACCCCTCCACTTT
NA | TRBJ2-1 | TRBV7-9 | NA | CASESRGAQFF | TGTGCCAGCGAATCGCGGGGTGCCCAGTTCTTC
TRBD2 | TRBJ2-7 | TRBV11-2 | NA | CASSLRLAGYEQYF | TGTGCCAGCAGCTTAAGACTAGCGGGCTACGAGCAGTACTTC
TRBD2 | TRBJ2-3 | TRBV7-2 | NA | CASSHGSLAGSAPRNTQYF | TGTGCCAGCAGCCACGGGTCGCTAGCGGGTTCCGCGCCGAGGAATACGCAGTATTTT
NA | TRBJ1-1 | TRBV7-9 | NA | CASSLVSTNTEAFF | TGTGCCAGCAGCTTAGTGTCCACAAACACTGAAGCTTTCTTT
TRBD1 | TRBJ1-1 | TRBV5-4 | NA | CASSAGQGRWEAFF | TGTGCCAGCAGCGCCGGACAGGGTAGGTGGGAAGCTTTCTTT
NA | TRBJ2-1 | TRBV19 | once | CASSMLPGGNEQFF | TGTGCCAGTAGTATGCTCCCCGGGGGAAATGAGCAGTTCTTC
TRBD2 | TRBJ2-6 | TRBV2 | NA | CASRPTSGGTSGANVLTF | TGTGCCAGCAGGCCTACTAGCGGGGGTACCTCTGGGGCCAACGTCCTGACTTTC
TRBD2 | TRBJ2-1 | TRBV28 | NA | CASSLWALAGGNNEQFF | TGTGCCAGCAGTTTATGGGCCCTAGCGGGGGGGAACAATGAGCAGTTCTTC
TRBD1 | TRBJ1-1 | TRBV5-1 | NA | CASSLETGERTEAFF | TGCGCCAGCAGCTTGGAGACAGGGGAGAGGACTGAAGCTTTCTTT
NA | TRBJ2-1 | TRBV3-1/TRBV3-2 | NA | CASSQGGPSYNEQFF | TGTGCCAGCAGCCAGGGAGGACCGTCCTACAATGAGCAGTTCTTC
NA | TRBJ2-7 | TRBV5-5 | NA | CASSQGLGVSYEQYF | TGTGCCAGCAGCCAGGGACTCGGGGTCTCCTACGAGCAGTACTTC
TRBD2 | TRBJ2-2 | TRBV24-1 | NA | CATSDSRLAGGHPSTGELFF | TGTGCCACCAGTGATTCCCGACTAGCGGGGGGGCATCCGAGCACCGGGGAGCTGTTTTTT
NA | TRBJ2-5 | TRBV2 | once | CASSEYVLVETQYF | TGTGCCAGCAGTGAATATGTACTAGTAGAGACCCAGTACTTC
NA | TRBJ2-6 | TRBV19 | once | CASSTHNVLTF | TGTGCCAGTAGTACCCACAACGTCCTGACTTTC
NA | TRBJ2-7 | TRBV28 | NA | CASSPRTNYEQYF | TGTGCCAGCAGTCCTCGGACAAATTACGAGCAGTACTTC
TRBD2 | TRBJ2-3 | TRBV11-2 | NA | CASSLGITSGGTSTDTQYF | TGTGCCAGCAGCTTAGGAATCACTAGCGGGGGGACTAGCACAGATACGCAGTATTTT
NA | TRBJ2-2 | TRBV20-1 | NA | CSLSYTGELFF | TGCAGCCTCTCGTACACCGGGGAGCTGTTTTTT
TRBD1 | TRBJ2-3 | TRBV19 | NA | CASSILRGSDTQYF | TGTGCCAGTAGTATTCTCAGGGGGTCAGATACGCAGTATTTT
NA | TRBJ2-2 | TRBV5-1 | NA | CASSWGVGTTGELFF | TGCGCCAGCAGCTGGGGGGTCGGGACCACCGGGGAGCTGTTTTTT
NA | TRBJ1-5 | TRBV27 | NA | CASGGAGSNQPQHF | TGTGCCAGCGGGGGGGCAGGGAGCAATCAGCCCCAGCATTTT